The count of the clone carrying this T cell receptor (beta chain) is one. Its antigen is as yet unknown. The sample comes from a study of cytomegalovirus exposure and HLA in healthy donors. Study-level findings and limits: While the bulk of TCR sequences proved rare, some public TCRs turned up in many donors. The availability of immune exposure information extended only to CMV serostatus. Listed as cytomegalovirus-associated were more than 150 TCR beta chains.

The donors gave bone marrow, and they were healthy. PCR involved 60 Vbeta and 13 Jbeta primers. The repertoire was sequenced with immunoSEQ multiplex PCR; TCRdb's copy has only in-frame clones and lacks some. The table includes about 120,000 clones, about 72% detected once. Germline lookup yields CDR1 SGHTA and CDR2 FQGNSA. The CDR3 sequence is 19 residues long. Trimming shortened V by 5 bases and J by 0 bases, and 22 bases separated the two germline ends. The TCR comes from a female donor in good health and CMV-seronegative. The chain carries TRBV7-2 and TRBJ2-2, with D maybe TRBD1 (6 bases). The sequenced sample was PBMCs. In DNA form, the CDR3 reads TGTGCCAGCAGCCCCATTCTGGGGGCGAGGGATACGAACACCGGGGAGCTGTTTTTT. Translation: CASSPILGARDTNTGELFF.